These 27 T cell receptor beta chains share one sample of origin, sequenced in a study of blood T cell repertoires in COVID-19. Libraries were prepared by immunoSEQ multiplex PCR; TCRdb keeps only in-frame clonotypes and omits some of them. Here the sample spans roughly 120,000 clones, more than 75% being singletons. Sequences were obtained from peripheral blood. Receptors were obtained from a man between 60 and 70 years old with acute or convalescent COVID-19.

The chain's CDR3 is CASSPGAASGNTIYF. The CDR3 region has the DNA TGTGCCAGCAGCCCTGGGGCGGCCTCTGGAAACACCATATATTTT. J is TRBJ1-3 and V is TRBV5-4, with a weak D call TRBD1 (5 bases). The CDR3 covers 15 residues. CDR1 is SGHNT and CDR2 is YYREEE in the germline V gene (reference sequence). V lost 4 bases, J lost 0 bases, and 11 bases lay in between. Complete variable domain (other parts from reference TRBV5-4 and TRBJ1-3): ETGVTQSPTHLIKTRGQQVTLRCSSQSGHNTVSWYQQALGQGPQFIFQYYREEENGRGNFPPRFSGLQFPNYSSELNVNALELDDSALYLCASSPGAASGNTIYFGEGSWLTVV.

The V and J genes are TRBV7-2 and TRBJ2-7; possible D gene TRBD1, 5 bases. Germline assignment: CDR1 SGHTA and CDR2 FQGNSA. V lost 2 bases and J lost 1, with 9 bases in between. This CDR3 comprises 14 residues. The CDR3 sequence: CASSLISGSYEQYF. CDR3 nucleotides: TGTGCCAGCAGCTTAATTTCAGGGTCCTACGAGCAGTACTTC.

The rearrangement uses TRBV7-9 and TRBJ2-1; a possible D gene is TRBD2 (6 bases). This CDR3 contains 12 residues. V was pared by 5 bases and J by 10 bases, with 12 bases between. Per the germline V gene, CDR1 is SEHNR and CDR2 is FQNEAQ (reference sequence). The CDR3 region has the DNA TGTGCCAGCAGCCTCAGGACTACCGAGCAGTTCTTC. The encoded protein is CASSLRTTEQFF.

The chain employs TRBV7-9 and TRBJ2-1, with 8 bases lining up with TRBD2. The CDR3 is 15 amino acids. Germline V CDR1 and CDR2: SEHNR, FQNEAQ (reference sequence). V lost 1 base to trimming and J lost 5 bases; unmatched junction nucleotides: 4. CDR3 loop: CASSLDPGGHNEQFF. For the CDR3, the DNA is TGTGCCAGCAGCTTAGATCCGGGAGGGCACAATGAGCAGTTCTTC.

The CDR3 nucleotides read TGTGCCAGCAGCCCCTTTGACAGGGCAGAGGGCTACACCTTC. Translation: CASSPFDRAEGYTF. V usage is TRBV7-2 and J usage is TRBJ1-2, with 7 bases aligning to TRBD1. The CDR3 contains 14 residues. Germline assignment: CDR1 SGHTA and CDR2 FQGNSA. The V segment lost 5 bases and the J segment 8 bases; nucleotides outside the gene matches: 11. Supplemented by reference TRBV7-2 and TRBJ1-2, the full variable domain reads GAGVSQSPSNKVTEKGKDVELRCDPISGHTALYWYRQSLGQGLEFLIYFQGNSAPDKSGLPSDRFSAERTGGSVSTLTIQRTQQEDSAVYLCASSPFDRAEGYTFGSGTRLTVV.

This clone appeared a single time. This sequence joins TRBV11-2 and TRBJ1-1; TRBD1 might be the D (6 bases). The CDR3 spans 15 residues. Germline CDR1 reads SGHAT; CDR2 reads FQNNGV. Trimming pared 0 bases from V and 5 bases from J, leaving 13 bases between. CDR3 in DNA: TGTGCCAGCAGCTTAGATACAGGGAAAAGGACTGAAGCTTTCTTT. It encodes CASSLDTGKRTEAFF.

The V and J genes are TRBV19 and TRBJ1-1, with TRBD1 as a possible D gene (6 bases). The CDR3 covers 13 residues. V was clipped by 7 bases and J by 4 bases, with 13 bases between them. Germline V CDR1 and CDR2: LNHDA, SQIVND (reference sequence). Here the CDR3 reads CASTGTLRTEAFF. In nucleotides, the CDR3 is TGTGCCAGTACAGGGACACTGCGCACTGAAGCTTTCTTT.

The V gene is TRBV27, the J gene TRBJ2-3; 9 bases fit TRBD1. V trimming: 6 bases; J trimming: 3 bases; junction bases outside the gene matches: 10. The CDR3 totals 16 residues. Germline CDR1 is MNHEY and CDR2 is SMNVEV (reference sequence). The CDR3 DNA sequence: TGTGCCAGCAGCGATACAGGGGGCGGGATGACAGATACGCAGTATTTT. Its protein product is CASSDTGGGMTDTQYF.

J is TRBJ2-1 and V is TRBV2, with TRBD2 matching 8 bases. V gave up 5 bases and J gave up 10 bases; unmatched junction bases: 7. There are 13 residues in the CDR3. The germline CDR1 and CDR2 sequences are SNHLY and FYNNEI. The chain's CDR3 is CASSPGRAAEQFF. In DNA, the CDR3 is TGTGCCAGCAGTCCCGGGAGGGCCGCGGAGCAGTTCTTC.

The chain recombines TRBV7-9 with TRBJ2-5; 10 nucleotides line up with TRBD1. The CDR3 totals 15 residues. Germline V CDR1 and CDR2: SEHNR, FQNEAQ (reference sequence). V shed 4 bases and J 2 bases; nucleotides not matched to a gene: 4. DNA of the CDR3: TGTGCCAGCAGCTCGGGACAGGGGATACAAGAGACCCAGTACTTC. Translating it yields CASSSGQGIQETQYF. Using reference TRBV7-9 and TRBJ2-5 for the parts outside the CDR3, the full variable domain is DTGVSQNPRHKITKRGQNVTFRCDPISEHNRLYWYRQTLGQGPEFLTYFQNEAQLEKSRLLSDRFSAERPKGSFSTLEIQRTEQGDSAMYLCASSSGQGIQETQYFGPGTRLLVL.

The chain is built from TRBV24-1 and TRBJ2-1; 7 positions agree with TRBD2. The length of the CDR3 is 17 residues. J gave up 3 bases and V 3 bases, and 10 bases lay outside the gene matches. Germline V gene lookup returns CDR1 KGHDR and CDR2 SFDVKD. The CDR3, as DNA: TGTGCCACCAGTGATCGCCGAGGCGGGAGCAGCTACAATGAGCAGTTCTTC. It yields the protein CATSDRRGGSSYNEQFF.

J is TRBJ1-1 and V is TRBV5-1; 7 bases agree with TRBD1. The V gene end was trimmed by 0 bases and the J gene end by 0 bases; junction bases not matched to a gene: 5. CDR1 and CDR2 from the germline V gene are SGHRS and YFSETQ. CDR3 size: 16 residues. CDR3 protein: CASSLGAGGLNTEAFF. The CDR3, as DNA: TGCGCCAGCAGCTTGGGGGCAGGGGGGTTGAACACTGAAGCTTTCTTT.

The rearrangement joins TRBV19 to TRBJ2-7; no clear D gene. Germline CDR1 reads LNHDA; CDR2 reads SQIVND (reference sequence). Trimming removed 4 bases at V and 4 bases at J, with 5 bases between. The CDR3 is 11 residues long. CDR3 loop: CASSNGYEQYF. The CDR3 DNA reads TGTGCCAGTAGTAACGGGTACGAGCAGTACTTC.

The chain carries TRBV11-3 and TRBJ2-1, with unresolved D. Trimming stripped 5 bases from V and 10 bases from J, with 15 bases between. The CDR3 is 13 amino acids. CDR1 and CDR2 (germline): SGHNT, YENEEA. The CDR3 loop reads CASSPRPQEEQFF. CDR3 DNA sequence: TGTGCCAGCAGCCCCCGACCCCAGGAAGAGCAGTTCTTC.

The chain joins TRBV10-3 to TRBJ1-1; possible D gene TRBD1, 6 bases. V was pared by 7 bases and J by 0 bases, with 21 bases between. The CDR3 has 17 residues. The V gene's germline CDR1 is ENHRY and CDR2 SYGVKD. This chain's CDR3 is CAIIRTVTNSMNTEAFF. The DNA of the CDR3 is TGTGCCATCATAAGGACAGTCACTAATAGCATGAACACTGAAGCTTTCTTT.

CDR3 nucleotides: TGTGCCAGCAGCAGGGGACTAGCGGGAGGAGGGGAGACCCAGTACTTC. This gives the protein CASSRGLAGGGETQYF. V usage is TRBV5-5 and J usage is TRBJ2-5, with 15 bases identical to TRBD2. The CDR3 covers 16 residues. J was trimmed by 5 bases and V by 4 bases; bases with no gene match: 6. Germline CDR1 SGHKS, CDR2 YYEKEE (reference sequence).

Here the CDR3 reads CASSLTGSVVPYEQYF. The CDR3 DNA follows: TGTGCCAGCAGCTTAACGGGTTCCGTCGTCCCCTACGAGCAGTACTTC. The V call is TRBV7-8, the J call TRBJ2-7; D is ambiguous. This CDR3 has 16 amino acids. Germline CDR1 reads SGHVS; CDR2 reads FQNEAQ. V was cut by 2 bases and J by 2 bases, with 16 bases left in between.

The rearrangement joins TRBV5-1 to TRBJ2-7; 9 nucleotides agree with TRBD2. The CDR3 sequence is 15 residues long. Germline V CDR1 and CDR2: SGHRS, YFSETQ. The V and J ends lost 4 bases and 6 bases, in that order; junction bases with no gene match: 11. For the CDR3, the DNA is TGCGCCAGCAGCCCGGGACTAGCTGGCGGGTTCGAGCAGTACTTC. It is translated as CASSPGLAGGFEQYF. Complete variable domain (other parts from reference TRBV5-1 and TRBJ2-7): KAGVTQTPRYLIKTRGQQVTLSCSPISGHRSVSWYQQTPGQGLQFLFEYFSETQRNKGNFPGRFSGRQFSNSRSEMNVSTLELGDSALYLCASSPGLAGGFEQYFGPGTRLTVT.

The CDR3 sequence: CASSSNQGSNSPLHF. Written as DNA, the CDR3 is TGTGCCAGCAGCTCCAACCAGGGGTCCAATTCACCCCTCCACTTT. The chain carries TRBV7-2 and TRBJ1-6; D possibly corresponds to TRBD1 (6 bases). Trimming cost V 4 bases and J 7 bases, with 14 bases left between them. The CDR3 runs 15 residues. Per germline, CDR1 SGHTA and CDR2 FQGNSA.

V and J are TRBV6-1 and TRBJ2-1, with 9 bases fitting TRBD2. Germline V CDR1 and CDR2: MNHNS, SASEGT. J was trimmed by 4 bases and V by 2 bases; bases with no gene match: 6. This CDR3 has 16 residues. CDR3 sequence (DNA): TGTGCCAGCAGTGAAAATGGACTAGCGACTTACAATGAGCAGTTCTTC. Translating gives CASSENGLATYNEQFF.

J is TRBJ2-7 and V is TRBV5-4; 8 bases map to TRBD2. The V gene end was trimmed by 3 bases and the J gene end by 6 bases; junction bases not matched to a gene: 11. This CDR3 is built from 15 residues. Germline CDR1 reads SGHNT; CDR2 reads YYREEE (reference sequence). CDR3 amino acids: CASSSSGREDPEQYF. For the CDR3, the DNA is TGTGCCAGCAGCTCGAGCGGGCGGGAGGACCCCGAGCAGTACTTC.

V is TRBV2 and J is TRBJ2-3; TRBD1 agrees at 7 bases. This CDR3 has 14 amino acids. Trimming removed 6 bases from V and 1 base from J; junction bases left unmatched: 4. Germline V lookup: CDR1 SNHLY, CDR2 FYNNEI. The CDR3 protein is CASSNRGGTDTQYF. The CDR3 region has the DNA TGTGCCAGCAGCAACAGGGGCGGCACAGATACGCAGTATTTT.

The chain links TRBV19 to TRBJ2-1; TRBD1 is a possible D gene (6 bases). V lost 2 bases, J lost 6 bases, and 14 bases lay in between. The CDR3 is 15 residues long. In germline, CDR1 is LNHDA, CDR2 SQIVND (reference sequence). The CDR3 nucleotides read TGTGCCAGTAGTATAAAACAGGGATCTTTCAATGAGCAGTTCTTC. Translating gives CASSIKQGSFNEQFF.

This rearrangement joins TRBV18 to TRBJ2-3; TRBD2 matches at 12 bases. The CDR3 consists of 19 residues. Germline CDR1 KGHSH, CDR2 LQKENI. V dropped 5 bases and J dropped 4; count of bases not matched to a gene: 16. The CDR3 sequence: CASSSMGLAGLGTADTQYF. The CDR3 DNA reads TGTGCCAGCTCATCAATGGGACTAGCGGGCCTGGGGACCGCAGATACGCAGTATTTT.

The genes are TRBV18 and TRBJ1-1; the D gene is possibly TRBD1 (6 bases). Germline V gene lookup returns CDR1 KGHSH and CDR2 LQKENI. The CDR3 spans 14 residues. Trimming removed 5 bases at V and 4 bases at J, with 14 bases between. CDR3 sequence reads: CASSATGWGTEAFF. The CDR3 DNA is TGTGCCAGCTCAGCTACAGGGTGGGGCACTGAAGCTTTCTTT.

This rearrangement joins TRBV19 to TRBJ1-1, with 10 bases that match TRBD1. The V segment lost 8 bases and the J segment 4 bases; nucleotides outside the gene matches: 4. In germline, CDR1 is LNHDA, CDR2 SQIVND (reference sequence). The CDR3 is made up of 13 amino acids. CDR3 protein: CASWDRGGTEAFF. The CDR3 nucleotides read TGTGCCAGTTGGGACAGGGGAGGCACTGAAGCTTTCTTT.

The J gene is TRBJ2-7, the V gene TRBV5-8; tentatively, D is TRBD2 (6 bases). CDR3 length equals 15 residues. V was shortened by 4 bases and J by 3 bases, with 17 bases between the two germline ends. Germline V lookup: CDR1 SGHTS, CDR2 YDEGEE. Written as DNA, the CDR3 is TGTGCCAGCAGCCCTGGGGTAGCGGTACACTACGAGCAGTACTTC. Amino acids: CASSPGVAVHYEQYF.